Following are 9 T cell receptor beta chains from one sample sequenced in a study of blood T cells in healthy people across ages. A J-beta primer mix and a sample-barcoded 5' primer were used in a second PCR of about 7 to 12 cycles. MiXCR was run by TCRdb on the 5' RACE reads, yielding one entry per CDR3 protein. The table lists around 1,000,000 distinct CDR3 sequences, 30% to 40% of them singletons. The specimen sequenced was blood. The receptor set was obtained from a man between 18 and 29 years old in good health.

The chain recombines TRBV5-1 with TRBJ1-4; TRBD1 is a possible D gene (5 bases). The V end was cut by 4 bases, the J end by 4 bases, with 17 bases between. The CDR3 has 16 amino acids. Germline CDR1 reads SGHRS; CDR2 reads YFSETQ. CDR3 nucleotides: TGCGCCAGCAGCCCCCGCCCCCCAGGGCTTAATGAAAAACTGTTTTTT. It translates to CASSPRPPGLNEKLFF.

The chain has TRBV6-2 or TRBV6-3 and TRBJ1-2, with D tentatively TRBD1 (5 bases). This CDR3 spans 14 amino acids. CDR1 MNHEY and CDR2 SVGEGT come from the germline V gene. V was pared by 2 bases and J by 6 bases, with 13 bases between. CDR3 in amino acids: CASSYAGRANGYTF. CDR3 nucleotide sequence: TGTGCCAGCAGTTACGCCGGCAGGGCTAATGGCTACACCTTC.

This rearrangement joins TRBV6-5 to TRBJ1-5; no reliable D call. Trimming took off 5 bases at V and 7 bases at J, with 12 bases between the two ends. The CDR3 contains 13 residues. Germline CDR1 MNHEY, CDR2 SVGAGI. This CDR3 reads CASSRSFGQPQHF. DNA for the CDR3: TGTGCCAGCAGTCGCAGTTTTGGGCAGCCCCAGCATTTT.

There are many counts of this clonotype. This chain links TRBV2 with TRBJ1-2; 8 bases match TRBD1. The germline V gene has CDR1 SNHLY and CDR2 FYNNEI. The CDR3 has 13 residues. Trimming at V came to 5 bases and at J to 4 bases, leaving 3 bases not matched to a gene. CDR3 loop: CASSRDRRYGYTF. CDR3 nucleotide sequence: TGTGCCAGCAGTAGGGACAGGCGCTATGGCTACACCTTC.

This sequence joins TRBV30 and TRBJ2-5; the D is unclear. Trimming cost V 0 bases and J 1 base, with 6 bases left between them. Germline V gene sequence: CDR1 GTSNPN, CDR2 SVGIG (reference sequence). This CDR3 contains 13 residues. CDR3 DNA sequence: TGTGCCTGGAGTGTACTCCTCCAAGAGACCCAGTACTTC. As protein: CAWSVLLQETQYF.

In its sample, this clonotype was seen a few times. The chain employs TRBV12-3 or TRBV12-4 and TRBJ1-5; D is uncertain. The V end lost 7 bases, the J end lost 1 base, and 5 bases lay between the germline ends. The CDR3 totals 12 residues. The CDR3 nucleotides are TGTGCCAGCACCCGGAGCAATCAGCCCCAGCATTTT. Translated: CASTRSNQPQHF.

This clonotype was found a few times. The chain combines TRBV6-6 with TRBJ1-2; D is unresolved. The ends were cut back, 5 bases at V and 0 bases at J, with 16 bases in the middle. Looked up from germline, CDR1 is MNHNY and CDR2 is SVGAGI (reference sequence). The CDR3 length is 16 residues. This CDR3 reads CASSPRVLAANYGYTF. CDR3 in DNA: TGTGCCAGCAGTCCGCGGGTATTGGCAGCTAACTATGGCTACACCTTC.

CDR3 amino acids: CAISRTDQANEKLFF. The CDR3 bases are TGTGCCATCAGTCGAACGGACCAAGCTAATGAAAAACTGTTTTTT. J is TRBJ1-4 and V is TRBV10-3; D remains unclear. V dropped 5 bases and J dropped 3 bases, with 13 bases sitting between them. Per germline, CDR1 ENHRY and CDR2 SYGVKD. The CDR3 spans 15 residues.

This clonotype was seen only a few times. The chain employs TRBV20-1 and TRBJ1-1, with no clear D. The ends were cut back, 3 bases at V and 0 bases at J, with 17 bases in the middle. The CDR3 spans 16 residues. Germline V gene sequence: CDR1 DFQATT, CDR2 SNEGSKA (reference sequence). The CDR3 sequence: CSASPKGAPMNTEAFF. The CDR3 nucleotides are TGCAGTGCTAGCCCAAAGGGAGCCCCGATGAACACTGAAGCTTTCTTT.